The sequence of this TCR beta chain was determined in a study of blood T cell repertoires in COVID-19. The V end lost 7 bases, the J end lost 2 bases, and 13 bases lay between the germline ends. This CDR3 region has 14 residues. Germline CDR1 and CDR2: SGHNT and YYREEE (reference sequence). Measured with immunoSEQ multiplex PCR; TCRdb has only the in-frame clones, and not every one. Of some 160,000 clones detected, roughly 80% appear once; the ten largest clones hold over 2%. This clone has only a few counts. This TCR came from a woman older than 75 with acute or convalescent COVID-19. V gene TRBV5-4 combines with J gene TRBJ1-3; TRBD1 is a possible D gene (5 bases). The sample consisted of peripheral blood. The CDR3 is CASQVSGAGNTIYF. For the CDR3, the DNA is TGTGCCAGCCAGGTATCGGGGGCTGGAAACACCATATATTTT. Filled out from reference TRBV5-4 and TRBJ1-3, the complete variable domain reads ETGVTQSPTHLIKTRGQQVTLRCSSQSGHNTVSWYQQALGQGPQFIFQYYREEENGRGNFPPRFSGLQFPNYSSELNVNALELDDSALYLCASQVSGAGNTIYFGEGSWLTVV.